A single sample is the source of the 14 T cell receptor beta chains below, sequenced in a study of cytomegalovirus exposure and HLA in healthy donors. Both 60 Vbeta primers and 13 Jbeta primers went into the PCR. Repertoires were generated with immunoSEQ multiplex PCR, while TCRdb's copy carries only in-frame clones and drops some. Its table lists over 25,000 clones. Input material: PBMCs. All receptors come from a man aged 30 to 39 in good health and CMV-seronegative.

This chain uses TRBV27 with TRBJ1-2; 11 bases are shared with TRBD1. This CDR3 contains 15 residues. Germline V gene lookup returns CDR1 MNHEY and CDR2 SMNVEV (reference sequence). With 1 base clipped from V and 6 bases from J, the junction kept 4 bases outside the gene matches. CDR3 region: CASSLWGQGVNGYTF. The CDR3, as DNA: TGTGCCAGCAGTTTATGGGGACAGGGGGTCAATGGCTACACCTTC.

The genes are TRBV2 and TRBJ1-4; TRBD1 matches 9 bases. After removal of 7 bases from V and 8 bases from J, the junction contained 8 bases not matched to a gene. The CDR3 covers 14 residues. Germline V CDR1 and CDR2: SNHLY, FYNNEI. This chain's CDR3 is CASTTDRGDEKLFF. CDR3 sequence (DNA): TGTGCCAGCACCACAGACAGGGGGGACGAAAAACTGTTTTTT.

DNA of the CDR3: TGTGCCAGCAGTTCAGGGGGCGCGGAAGAGACCCAGTACTTC. Its translation: CASSSGGAEETQYF. This chain connects TRBV6-1 to TRBJ2-5, with TRBD1 identical over 8 bases. Germline trimming cut 5 bases from V and 3 bases from J; bases unmatched to any gene: 5. This CDR3 has 14 residues. The V gene's germline CDR1 is MNHNS and CDR2 SASEGT.

The genes are TRBV9 and TRBJ2-3; 7 nucleotides match TRBD2. The V gene's germline CDR1 is SGDLS and CDR2 YYNGEE. This CDR3 spans 15 amino acids. V lost 4 bases, J lost 0 bases, and 5 bases stayed unmatched. The CDR3 DNA sequence: TGTGCCAGCAGCCCAGGGAGGGCTAGCACAGATACGCAGTATTTT. Its protein product is CASSPGRASTDTQYF.

The chain uses TRBV7-9 and TRBJ2-1; possibly TRBD2 for D (5 bases). This CDR3 is 12 amino acids long. The germline CDR1 and CDR2 sequences are SEHNR and FQNEAQ (reference sequence). The ends were cut back, 5 bases at V and 7 bases at J, with 9 bases in the middle. CDR3 in DNA: TGTGCCAGCAGCCTCCTAGCTAATGAGCAGTTCTTC. It translates to CASSLLANEQFF.

The CDR3 region is CASSQVQDTGGYEQYF. CDR3 coding DNA: TGTGCCAGCAGCCAAGTGCAGGATACCGGAGGGTACGAGCAGTACTTC. This chain uses TRBV4-2 with TRBJ2-7; possibly TRBD2 for D (6 bases). Trimming took 1 base from V and 4 from J, leaving 17 bases between them. Germline V lookup: CDR1 LGHNA, CDR2 YNFKEQ. The CDR3 loop spans 16 amino acids.

The chain has TRBV29-1 and TRBJ1-6; 8 bases agree with TRBD1. J was trimmed by 10 bases and V by 4 bases; bases with no gene match: 6. Per germline, CDR1 SQVTM and CDR2 ANQGSEA. The CDR3 is made up of 13 amino acids. In nucleotides, the CDR3 is TGCAGCGTTGGTGTGGACAGGGAATCACCCCTCCACTTT. Translation gives CSVGVDRESPLHF.

The chain carries TRBV4-2 and TRBJ1-4; 9 nucleotides agree with TRBD1. Per the germline V gene, CDR1 is LGHNA and CDR2 is YNFKEQ. The CDR3 extends over 16 amino acids. The V gene end was trimmed by 1 base and the J gene end by 7 bases; junction bases not matched to a gene: 7. CDR3 amino acids: CASSQGLRQGGEKLFF. The CDR3 nucleotides are TGTGCCAGCAGCCAAGGCCTTCGACAGGGGGGTGAAAAACTGTTTTTT.

The genes are TRBV7-2 and TRBJ2-7, with 10 bases aligning to TRBD2. This CDR3 comprises 15 residues. The trim removed 5 bases at V and 5 bases at J, leaving 9 bases unmatched. The V gene's germline CDR1 is SGHTA and CDR2 FQGNSA. The CDR3 sequence: CASSRLGTSVNEQYF. CDR3 nucleotide sequence: TGTGCCAGCAGCAGACTAGGGACTAGCGTAAACGAGCAGTACTTC.

The J gene is TRBJ1-2, the V gene TRBV9; D unresolved. In germline, CDR1 is SGDLS, CDR2 YYNGEE. V was cut by 0 bases and J by 8 bases, with 17 bases left in between. The CDR3 has 15 amino acids. The CDR3 spells CASSVDPVAAYGYTF. DNA of the CDR3: TGTGCCAGCAGCGTAGACCCGGTGGCGGCATACGGCTACACCTTC.

This rearrangement joins TRBV20-1 to TRBJ2-2, with a weak D call TRBD1 (6 bases). The germline gives CDR1 DFQATT, CDR2 SNEGSKA (reference sequence). The CDR3 sequence is 11 residues long. Between the trimmed V and J ends, which lost 5 bases and 11 bases, there was a span of 12 bases. The CDR3 reads CSAGTQGELFF. CDR3 DNA: TGCAGTGCTGGAACACAGGGAGAGCTGTTTTTT.

V gene TRBV29-1 combines with J gene TRBJ1-2, with TRBD1 identical over 7 bases. This CDR3 contains 13 residues. After removal of 5 bases from V and 8 bases from J, the junction contained 11 bases not matched to a gene. Germline V lookup: CDR1 SQVTM, CDR2 ANQGSEA. The CDR3 nucleotides read TGCAGCGTTATAGGACAGGCCGCGTGGGGCTACACCTTC. Translation: CSVIGQAAWGYTF.

This chain connects TRBV5-1 to TRBJ1-4; D is uncertain. Germline V lookup: CDR1 SGHRS, CDR2 YFSETQ. This CDR3 has 14 amino acids. V was shortened by 0 bases and J by 4 bases, with 7 bases between the two germline ends. The DNA of the CDR3 is TGCGCCAGCAGCTTGGACAGAAGTAATGAAAAACTGTTTTTT. It is translated as CASSLDRSNEKLFF.

The chain combines TRBV5-1 with TRBJ1-6; unclear D gene. The CDR3 contains 14 residues. V lost 0 bases and J 12 bases, leaving 13 bases between the germline ends. Germline V gene lookup returns CDR1 SGHRS and CDR2 YFSETQ. In nucleotides, the CDR3 is TGCGCCAGCAGCTTGGGGGAGCCTACACGACCCCTCCACTTT. Amino acids: CASSLGEPTRPLHF. Complete variable domain (other parts from reference TRBV5-1 and TRBJ1-6): KAGVTQTPRYLIKTRGQQVTLSCSPISGHRSVSWYQQTPGQGLQFLFEYFSETQRNKGNFPGRFSGRQFSNSRSEMNVSTLELGDSALYLCASSLGEPTRPLHFGNGTRLTVT.